This TCR beta chain appears in the sequencing data of a study of shared clonotypes between healthy human individuals. As for the study in general: There were three CD4 naive, three CD4 memory, two CD8 naive and one CD8 memory plates per donor.

Trimming shortened V by 5 bases and J by 0 bases, and 17 bases separated the two germline ends. The CDR3 spans 16 residues. CDR1 and CDR2 (germline): SGHVS, FNYEAQ. The authors divided CD4+ cells into CD45RA+ naive and CD45RA-negative memory subsets. Produced via immunoSEQ multiplex PCR; TCRdb's table is partial and in-frame only. The sample has 950,000 to 1,100,000 clones; 70% to 80% are singletons. The J gene is TRBJ2-7, the V gene TRBV7-6; perhaps TRBD2 as D (6 bases). This receptor was identified in a man aged 18-30 years in good health. The source material was memory CD4+ T cells sorted from blood. Subset noted: CD45RA-negative fraction. CDR3 nucleotide sequence: TGTGCCAGCAGCCCGGAGGGCGGCCTACTCTCCTACGAGCAGTACTTC. The encoded protein is CASSPEGGLLSYEQYF.